This TCR beta chain emerged from a study of HIV-infected children after antiretroviral therapy interruption. RNA-based 3' RACE libraries used unique molecular identifiers. TCRdb independently ran MiXCR on the 3' RACE reads; one entry per CDR3 protein. The table shows about 46,000 distinct CDR3 sequences, with 4.3% occurring only once. Trimming took 4 bases from V and 7 from J; bases not matched to a gene: 18. The CDR3 consists of 18 residues. Treatment in this sample: PENTA 11 planned treatment interruption arm or continuous ART arm. This chain joins TRBV12-3 or TRBV12-4 and TRBJ2-1, with 8 bases lining up with TRBD2. This receptor was identified in a pool of human donors with HIV. This material consisted of CD45RA+ CD4+ T cells from PBMCs, pooled from several time points, taken from a donor given antiretroviral therapy, either interrupted or continuous. This sample's subset: naive CD4+ CD45RA+ CD45RO- T cells. The CDR3: CASSSPPRLAGGGNEQFF. The CDR3 DNA follows: TGTGCCAGCAGTTCCCCCCCCCGCCTTGCGGGGGGCGGGAATGAGCAGTTCTTC.